The 29 T cell receptor beta chains below were found in one sample sequenced in a study of OX40 agonist ivuxolimab in advanced cancers. The library was produced with the immunoSEQ multiplex PCR assay. TCRdb took over this immuneACCESS table, retaining in-frame rearrangements with V and J assigned. Such tables are incomplete; in checked studies, under half of the missing clones stem from an unresolved V gene, and the remainder is unexplained. This sample comprises about 46,000 clones, approximately 89% of them detected only once. Roughly 12% of the sample lies in the top ten. The sample consisted of CD4+ or CD8+ T cells sorted from blood, taken in a trial of the OX40 agonist ivuxolimab. Receptor source: an adult with an advanced solid tumor such as melanoma, head and neck, liver or kidney cancer.

This chain connects TRBV4-1 to TRBJ1-1; D is ambiguous. The CDR3 is made up of 13 amino acids. Per germline, CDR1 MGHRA and CDR2 YSYEKL. V was cut by 1 base and J by 3 bases, with 6 bases left in between. DNA for the CDR3: TGCGCCAGCAGCCAAGGACGACACACTGAAGCTTTCTTT. Its translation: CASSQGRHTEAFF.

This clone was seen once. This specimen includes other DNA sequences encoding the same CDR3. The V call is TRBV13, the J call TRBJ1-2, with 8 bases matching TRBD1. Per germline, CDR1 PRHDT and CDR2 FYEKMQ (reference sequence). This CDR3 is built from 14 residues. V dropped 0 bases and J dropped 4; count of bases not matched to a gene: 1. The DNA of the CDR3 is TGTGCCAGCAGCTTAGGGACAGGGGCCTATGGCTACACCTTC. It encodes CASSLGTGAYGYTF.

This clone was detected once. The chain has TRBV27 and TRBJ1-1; 7 bases are a match to TRBD1. The ends lost 2 bases at V and 5 bases at J; junction bases unmatched: 5. Per germline, CDR1 MNHEY and CDR2 SMNVEV (reference sequence). CDR3 length: 14 amino acids. The CDR3 DNA reads TGTGCCAGCAGTTTAGACAGGGCAAGGACTGAAGCTTTCTTT. It translates to CASSLDRARTEAFF.

The V gene is TRBV7-8, the J gene TRBJ2-1; 11 bases are shared with TRBD2. Germline-derived CDR1 and CDR2 are SGHVS and FQNEAQ. The J segment lost 8 bases and the V segment lost 4 bases, leaving 7 bases of the junction unmatched. CDR3 length equals 15 residues. Here the CDR3 DNA reads TGTGCCAGCAGCTACACTAGCGGGAGCTCGTATGAGCAGTTCTTC. Encoded protein: CASSYTSGSSYEQFF.

The chain employs TRBV4-1 and TRBJ1-4; no reliable D call. Trimming shortened V by 1 base and J by 0 bases, and 9 bases separated the two germline ends. This CDR3 region has 16 residues. Germline V lookup: CDR1 MGHRA, CDR2 YSYEKL. The CDR3 DNA sequence: TGCGCCAGCAGCCAAGTTCAGGAGGCAACTAATGAAAAACTGTTTTTT. This sequence encodes CASSQVQEATNEKLFF.

The V and J genes are TRBV9 and TRBJ2-5; D might be TRBD1 or TRBD2, each matching 6 bases. Germline V lookup: CDR1 SGDLS, CDR2 YYNGEE. The CDR3 is made up of 15 amino acids. V was trimmed by 0 bases and J by 0 bases, leaving 9 bases between them. The CDR3 here is CASSVGGADQETQYF. CDR3 DNA: TGTGCCAGCAGCGTAGGGGGGGCGGACCAAGAGACCCAGTACTTC.

The V gene is TRBV28, the J gene TRBJ1-2, with unresolved D. CDR3 length: 13 amino acids. The V gene lost 2 bases and the J gene lost 8 bases, with 12 bases spanning the gap. The V gene's germline CDR1 is MDHEN and CDR2 SYDVKM. This chain's CDR3 is CASSLVGFGGYTF. The CDR3 DNA reads TGTGCCAGCAGTTTAGTCGGGTTCGGGGGCTACACCTTC.

V gene TRBV19 combines with J gene TRBJ1-6, with D unresolved. V lost 3 bases, J lost 7 bases, and 7 bases lay in between. The CDR3 has 13 amino acids. Per germline, CDR1 LNHDA and CDR2 SQIVND (reference sequence). Written as DNA, the CDR3 is TGTGCCAGTAGTATCGGACCAAATTCACCCCTCCACTTT. Its protein product is CASSIGPNSPLHF.

The chain joins TRBV11-2 to TRBJ2-3, with D hard to call. Germline V gene sequence: CDR1 SGHAT, CDR2 FQNNGV. The CDR3 length is 12 residues. V lost 3 bases, J lost 12 bases, and 13 bases lay in between. The CDR3 DNA is TGTGCCAGCAGCTTCCTCGGGCCGAGTCAGTATTTT. Translation: CASSFLGPSQYF. Supplemented by reference TRBV11-2 and TRBJ2-3, the full variable domain reads EAGVAQSPRYKIIEKRQSVAFWCNPISGHATLYWYQQILGQGPKLLIQFQNNGVVDDSQLPKDRFSAERLKGVDSTLKIQPAKLEDSAVYLCASSFLGPSQYFGPGTRLTVL.

The rearrangement links TRBV20-1 to TRBJ2-1; the D is unclear. Per germline, CDR1 DFQATT and CDR2 SNEGSKA (reference sequence). This CDR3 is built from 11 residues. V lost 6 bases, J lost 1 base, and 4 bases lay in between. CDR3 protein: CSARSYNEQFF. The CDR3 DNA reads as TGCAGTGCCCGTTCCTACAATGAGCAGTTCTTC.

This clone came up many times. The chain uses TRBV28 and TRBJ2-7; possibly TRBD2 for D (7 bases). This CDR3 has 16 residues. CDR1 MDHEN and CDR2 SYDVKM come from the germline V gene. The V end was cut by 9 bases, the J end by 4 bases, with 25 bases between. The DNA of the CDR3 is TGTGCCAGTAGAAACGCGGGGGCGGGAGCTTCTTACGAGCAGTACTTC. Translating it yields CASRNAGAGASYEQYF.

This clone showed up just a few times. V and J are TRBV27 and TRBJ2-5; TRBD2 matches at 10 bases. J was trimmed by 5 bases and V by 6 bases; bases with no gene match: 12. This CDR3 is built from 16 residues. Germline-derived CDR1 and CDR2 are MNHEY and SMNVEV (reference sequence). The DNA of the CDR3 is TGTGCCAGCAGCGGGGCTAGCGGGAGAGAGCGGGAGACCCAGTACTTC. As protein: CASSGASGRERETQYF.

The chain has TRBV15 and TRBJ1-4; TRBD1 aligns across 8 bases. Germline V gene data show CDR1 as LNHNV and CDR2 as YYDKDF (reference sequence). V was clipped by 3 bases and J by 6 bases; unmatched bases: 6. The length of the CDR3 is 15 residues. In DNA, the CDR3 is TGTGCCACCAGCAGTACAGGGGGAGGACATGAAAAACTGTTTTTT. It codes for CATSSTGGGHEKLFF.

The chain carries TRBV27 and TRBJ1-5; D might be TRBD1 (5 bases). The CDR3 sequence is 14 residues long. V lost 6 bases to trimming and J lost 4 bases, with 13 bases between them. Germline loops: CDR1 MNHEY, CDR2 SMNVEV (reference sequence). CDR3 sequence: CASSYRGLNQPQHF. The CDR3 bases are TGTGCCAGCAGCTACCGGGGCCTGAATCAGCCCCAGCATTTT.

CDR3 in DNA: TGTGCCAGCAGCCCAGAACGGGCAGGGGGCCTTTCCAACTATGGCTACACCTTC. Its protein product is CASSPERAGGLSNYGYTF. The V call is TRBV5-5, the J call TRBJ1-2; TRBD1 matches 8 bases. The V gene's germline CDR1 is SGHKS and CDR2 YYEKEE (reference sequence). The CDR3 is made up of 18 amino acids. V lost 4 bases and J lost 2; bases outside the gene matches: 16.

The chain combines TRBV7-2 with TRBJ2-1; TRBD2 agrees at 10 bases. Germline CDR1 SGHTA, CDR2 FQGNSA. Trimming took 2 bases from V and 14 from J; bases not matched to a gene: 3. The CDR3 length is 12 residues. CDR3 in DNA: TGTGCCAGCAGCTTAACGGGGACTAGCGAGTTCTTC. This codes for CASSLTGTSEFF.

This chain connects TRBV19 to TRBJ2-1; D call uncertain. V lost 6 bases to trimming and J lost 6 bases, with 12 bases between them. The CDR3 is 13 residues long. The germline V gene encodes CDR1 LNHDA and CDR2 SQIVND (reference sequence). The CDR3 protein is CASSASLANEQFF. The CDR3 DNA reads TGTGCCAGTAGCGCGTCCTTGGCCAATGAGCAGTTCTTC.

V usage is TRBV2 and J usage is TRBJ2-7; 7 nucleotides match TRBD1. Germline CDR1 and CDR2: SNHLY and FYNNEI. Unmatched junction bases numbered 8, after V lost 3 bases and J lost 3 bases. The CDR3 has 15 amino acids. This CDR3 is CASSELAGGSYEQYF. CDR3 sequence (DNA): TGTGCCAGCAGTGAGCTGGCAGGGGGTAGCTACGAGCAGTACTTC.

The chain is built from TRBV25-1 and TRBJ1-1; unclear D gene. The CDR3 is 13 residues long. Trimming pared 3 bases from V and 7 bases from J, leaving 12 bases between. CDR1 MGHDK and CDR2 SYGVNS come from the germline V gene. The CDR3 bases are TGTGCCAGCAGTGAGTATCCAAGCCTTGAAGCTTTCTTT. This codes for CASSEYPSLEAFF.

This chain uses TRBV2 with TRBJ2-7, with D tentatively TRBD1 or TRBD2 (5 bases each). The V and J ends lost 5 bases and 2 bases respectively, with 16 bases between them. The CDR3 is made up of 15 amino acids. In germline, CDR1 is SNHLY, CDR2 FYNNEI. This chain's CDR3 is CASSQGTMATYEQYF. In DNA form, the CDR3 reads TGTGCCAGCAGTCAAGGGACGATGGCGACCTACGAGCAGTACTTC.

The chain uses TRBV5-6 and TRBJ2-7; TRBD2 is a possible D gene (6 bases). V was pared by 0 bases and J by 5 bases, with 18 bases between. The CDR3 consists of 16 residues. The V gene's germline CDR1 is SGHDT and CDR2 YYEEEE. The CDR3 sequence: CASSLAKWLAIDEQYF. The CDR3 DNA follows: TGTGCCAGCAGCTTGGCCAAGTGGCTAGCGATCGACGAGCAGTACTTC.

This clone has just a few counts. The chain carries TRBV6-5 and TRBJ2-7, with a possible D match to TRBD1 (6 bases). Trimming removed 5 bases from V and 3 bases from J, with 11 bases in between. Per the germline V gene, CDR1 is MNHEY and CDR2 is SVGAGI. The CDR3 contains 13 residues. The CDR3 nucleotides read TGTGCCAGCAGTGCCGGACAGAACTACGAGCAGTACTTC. It encodes CASSAGQNYEQYF.

The genes are TRBV9 and TRBJ2-1; D is possibly TRBD2 (5 bases). The germline V gene encodes CDR1 SGDLS and CDR2 YYNGEE. This CDR3 contains 15 residues. The germline V and J ends were trimmed by 1 base and 7 bases, with 15 bases remaining between them. The CDR3 protein is CASSVSGRAANEQFF. CDR3 nucleotides: TGTGCCAGCAGCGTATCGGGGAGAGCGGCTAATGAGCAGTTCTTC.

This clone was observed a handful of times. The chain combines TRBV13 with TRBJ2-7; D is unclear. The CDR3 extends over 15 amino acids. Germline V gene sequence: CDR1 PRHDT, CDR2 FYEKMQ (reference sequence). Trimming shortened V by 5 bases and J by 0 bases, and 14 bases separated the two germline ends. CDR3 DNA: TGTGCCAGCAGCCGATGGAAGCAGAGCTCCTACGAGCAGTACTTC. It is translated as CASSRWKQSSYEQYF.

This clone was recorded only once. The chain carries TRBV7-6 and TRBJ2-6; no clear D gene. The CDR3 loop spans 16 amino acids. Germline V gives CDR1 SGHVS, CDR2 FNYEAQ. V was clipped by 5 bases and J by 0 bases, with 11 bases between them. CDR3 protein: CASSPWVPSGANVLTF. In DNA form, the CDR3 reads TGTGCCAGCAGCCCTTGGGTCCCCTCTGGGGCCAACGTCCTGACTTTC.

The chain has TRBV9 and TRBJ2-7; D unclear. The CDR3 has 14 amino acids. Trimming cost V 4 bases and J 6 bases, with 17 bases left between them. Germline V gene sequence: CDR1 SGDLS, CDR2 YYNGEE. The CDR3 region is CASSPLMAPGEQYF. The CDR3 DNA reads as TGTGCCAGCAGCCCCCTGATGGCGCCCGGCGAGCAGTACTTC. The whole variable domain, remainder taken from reference TRBV9 and TRBJ2-7, is DSGVTQTPKHLITATGQRVTLRCSPRSGDLSVYWYQQSLDQGLQFLIQYYNGEERAKGNILERFSAQQFPDLHSELNLSSLELGDSALYFCASSPLMAPGEQYFGPGTRLTVT.

The rearrangement links TRBV7-3 to TRBJ2-1; maybe TRBD1 (8 bases). The germline V and J ends were trimmed by 4 bases and 4 bases, with 23 bases remaining between them. The germline CDR1 and CDR2 sequences are SGHTA and FQGTGA. The CDR3 covers 18 residues. Written as DNA, the CDR3 is TGTGCCAGCAGCTCAGGACAGGGAGCGGGAAGTAGATACAATGAGCAGTTCTTC. Its protein is CASSSGQGAGSRYNEQFF.

The V gene is TRBV28, the J gene TRBJ2-3; D is ambiguous. CDR3 length equals 14 residues. Looked up from germline, CDR1 is MDHEN and CDR2 is SYDVKM. V lost 5 bases and J lost 3, with 12 bases in between. CDR3 nucleotide sequence: TGTGCCAGCAGTCCACACCATCCAACAGATACGCAGTATTTT. Protein sequence: CASSPHHPTDTQYF.

The chain recombines TRBV28 with TRBJ2-7; D is possibly TRBD1 (6 bases). The germline V gene encodes CDR1 MDHEN and CDR2 SYDVKM. V shed 6 bases and J shed 0 bases, with 12 bases lying between them. The CDR3 runs 14 residues. The CDR3 spells CASSYRVDSYEQYF. The CDR3 nucleotides read TGTGCCAGCAGCTACAGGGTTGACTCCTACGAGCAGTACTTC.